Following are 22 T cell receptor beta chains from one sample sequenced in a study of vaccination and CD4 T cells after COVID-19. Regarding treatment: approximately 9-day PBMC culture with coronavirus spike peptide pools or control peptides (ViraFEST assay). Before the COVID-19 pandemic (2011-2018), CD4+ T cells were obtained from the unexposed donor. Cultured CD4+ T-cell DNA underwent Oncomine TCR Beta short-read sequencing. One entry per CDR3 protein results from TCRdb running MiXCR on the PCR reads. Here the sample spans 2,500 or so distinct CDR3 sequences, roughly 20% being singletons. The antigens these receptors bind are not known. Sample: CD4+ T cells from blood, cultured in vitro. Every receptor here comes from a human donor in good health.

The V call is TRBV5-1, the J call TRBJ2-2; D remains unclear. The CDR3 runs 14 residues. CDR1 is SGHRS, CDR2 YFSETQ, per germline. V was pared by 0 bases and J by 3 bases, with 6 bases between. The CDR3 bases are TGCGCCAGCAGCTTGGTAGTGGACACCGGGGAGCTGTTTTTT. Its protein product is CASSLVVDTGELFF. Full variable domain (outside the CDR3, taken from reference TRBV5-1 and TRBJ2-2): KAGVTQTPRYLIKTRGQQVTLSCSPISGHRSVSWYQQTPGQGLQFLFEYFSETQRNKGNFPGRFSGRQFSNSRSEMNVSTLELGDSALYLCASSLVVDTGELFFGEGSRLTVL.

The V and J genes are TRBV7-9 and TRBJ2-3, with D unresolved. The CDR3 consists of 14 residues. The germline V gene encodes CDR1 SEHNR and CDR2 FQNEAQ (reference sequence). Trimming pared 1 base from V and 3 bases from J, leaving 8 bases between. The CDR3 is CASSLGGTTDTQYF. For the CDR3, the DNA is TGTGCCAGCAGCTTAGGGGGTACTACAGATACGCAGTATTTT.

This chain connects TRBV6-1 to TRBJ2-2; a possible D gene is TRBD1 (6 bases). Trimming removed 5 bases at V and 4 bases at J, with 17 bases between. Germline loops: CDR1 MNHNS, CDR2 SASEGT. The CDR3 is 16 amino acids. CDR3 bases: TGTGCCAGCAGTCCTTCAAACAGGGCGGGCACCGGGGAGCTGTTTTTT. It is translated as CASSPSNRAGTGELFF.

The J gene is TRBJ1-2, the V gene TRBV3-1; D is unresolved. The CDR3 consists of 12 residues. The germline V gene has CDR1 LGHDT and CDR2 YNNKEL (reference sequence). Trimming removed 5 bases at V and 2 bases at J, with 6 bases between. Here the CDR3 reads CASSSGNYGYTF. CDR3 nucleotides: TGTGCCAGCAGCTCGGGGAACTATGGCTACACCTTC.

V and J are TRBV20-1 and TRBJ2-7; 7 bases line up with TRBD2. CDR1 and CDR2 (germline): DFQATT, SNEGSKA (reference sequence). This CDR3 is built from 16 residues. V shed 3 bases, J shed 1 base, and the junction held 12 bases outside the gene matches. The CDR3 DNA is TGCAGTGCTAGTCGGCCTAGCGGAGGGGAGTCCTACGAGCAGTACTTC. As protein: CSASRPSGGESYEQYF.

In regard to this clonotype: Being one base from a much bigger clone, this may be a read error. The gene calls are TRBV6-1 and TRBJ1-1; possible D gene TRBD1, 6 bases. CDR1 MNHNS and CDR2 SASEGT come from the germline V gene. Trimming pared 6 bases from V and 3 bases from J, leaving 14 bases between. The CDR3 totals 14 residues. The CDR3 DNA sequence: TGTGCCAGCAGCCGGGGAGGGGGGTACACTGAAGCTTTCTTT. Translation: CASSRGGGYTEAFF.

This chain uses TRBV6-1 with TRBJ2-1; 7 nucleotides match TRBD2. CDR1 is MNHNS, CDR2 SASEGT, per germline. The CDR3 totals 12 residues. V gave up 10 bases and J gave up 4 bases; unmatched junction bases: 4. The CDR3 loop reads CATSGGYNEQFF. The CDR3 nucleotides read TGTGCCACCTCGGGGGGATACAATGAGCAGTTCTTC.

The rearrangement links TRBV4-2 to TRBJ2-2, with 7 positions matching TRBD1. Germline CDR1 reads LGHNA; CDR2 reads YNFKEQ. The CDR3 extends over 15 amino acids. J was trimmed by 5 bases and V by 0 bases; bases with no gene match: 3. In nucleotides, the CDR3 is TGTGCCAGCAGCCAAGATTCAGGGGGAACCGGGGAGCTGTTTTTT. Translating gives CASSQDSGGTGELFF.

This clonotype was counted between two and nine times. The J gene is TRBJ2-1, the V gene TRBV11-1; the D gene could be TRBD1 or TRBD2 (5 bases each). The CDR3 is 15 amino acids. Looked up from germline, CDR1 is SGHAT and CDR2 is FQDESV (reference sequence). The V end was cut by 6 bases, the J end by 4 bases, with 16 bases between. The CDR3 DNA reads TGTGCCAGCAGTCATGGGACCAACGCTTACAATGAGCAGTTCTTC. This codes for CASSHGTNAYNEQFF.

This clonotype ranks as medium-sized. The chain couples TRBV7-9 to TRBJ2-2; D is uncertain. V lost 0 bases and J 1 base, leaving 6 bases between the germline ends. The germline gives CDR1 SEHNR, CDR2 FQNEAQ (reference sequence). The CDR3 runs to 15 residues. The CDR3 coding sequence is TGTGCCAGCAGCTTAGCGGGCCTGAACACCGGGGAGCTGTTTTTT. Protein: CASSLAGLNTGELFF.

The chain is built from TRBV29-1 and TRBJ1-6; maybe TRBD1 (5 bases). Between the trimmed V and J ends, which lost 5 bases and 7 bases, there was a span of 12 bases. In germline, CDR1 is SQVTM, CDR2 ANQGSEA. The CDR3 is 13 residues long. CDR3 bases: TGCAGCGTTCAACAGGCTCGGAATTCACCCCTCCACTTT. Translation gives CSVQQARNSPLHF.

This clonotype rates as medium-sized. V is TRBV6-4 and J is TRBJ1-2; 9 nucleotides align to TRBD1. The ends lost 6 bases at V and 1 base at J; junction bases unmatched: 6. The germline V gene encodes CDR1 MRHNA and CDR2 SNTAGT. The CDR3 runs 15 residues. This CDR3 is CASSGDRAGNYGYTF. CDR3 nucleotides: TGTGCCAGCAGCGGGGACAGGGCGGGTAACTATGGCTACACCTTC.

In its sample, this clonotype ranks as medium-sized (0.01 to 0.1%). The gene calls are TRBV7-8 and TRBJ2-7, with 9 bases aligning to TRBD1. From germline, CDR1 is SGHVS and CDR2 FQNEAQ. The CDR3 has 14 amino acids. The V and J ends lost 4 bases and 6 bases, in that order; junction bases with no gene match: 7. The CDR3 DNA sequence: TGTGCCAGCAGCTCACAGGGGGCGCTTGGCGAGCAGTACTTC. Translated, it gives CASSSQGALGEQYF. Using reference TRBV7-8 and TRBJ2-7 for the parts outside the CDR3, the full variable domain is GAGVSQSPRYKVAKRGQDVALRCDPISGHVSLFWYQQALGQGPEFLTYFQNEAQLDKSGLPSDRFFAERPEGSVSTLKIQRTQQEDSAVYLCASSSQGALGEQYFGPGTRLTVT.

About this clonotype: This is likely a read error, given that the CDR3 carries no conserved phenylalanine or tryptophan at its end. The V call is TRBV11-1, the J call TRBJ2-1, with a weak D call TRBD1 (5 bases). The V end was cut by 5 bases, the J end by 4 bases, with 12 bases between. This CDR3 is built from 14 residues. Germline-derived CDR1 and CDR2 are SGHAT and FQDESV (reference sequence). The DNA for the CDR3 is TGTGCCAGCAGCCCTAGGGGCAGATACAATGAGCAGTTCCTC. This encodes CASSPRGRYNEQFL.

The chain combines TRBV5-1 with TRBJ2-7; 8 bases line up with TRBD2. The CDR3 spans 14 residues. The germline V gene has CDR1 SGHRS and CDR2 YFSETQ. V trimming: 5 bases; J trimming: 5 bases; junction bases outside the gene matches: 9. CDR3 DNA: TGCGCCAGCAGTAGCGGGATCCCCGCCAACGAGCAGTACTTC. Its protein is CASSSGIPANEQYF. Full variable domain (remainder filled in from reference TRBV5-1 and TRBJ2-7): KAGVTQTPRYLIKTRGQQVTLSCSPISGHRSVSWYQQTPGQGLQFLFEYFSETQRNKGNFPGRFSGRQFSNSRSEMNVSTLELGDSALYLCASSSGIPANEQYFGPGTRLTVT.

By sample fraction, this clonotype is medium-sized. The rearrangement joins TRBV6-1 to TRBJ1-2, with a possible D match to TRBD1 (5 bases). This CDR3 spans 14 amino acids. Germline V gives CDR1 MNHNS, CDR2 SASEGT. V lost 6 bases, J lost 8 bases, and 19 bases lay in between. The CDR3 nucleotides are TGTGCCAGCAGGAAGATTTCGGGGGGTTGGGGCTACACCTTC. It yields the protein CASRKISGGWGYTF.

This sequence joins TRBV20-1 and TRBJ2-3; D perhaps matches TRBD1 (7 bases). The CDR3 sequence is 14 residues long. Per the germline V gene, CDR1 is DFQATT and CDR2 is SNEGSKA (reference sequence). V shed 5 bases and J shed 1 base, with 13 bases lying between them. CDR3 sequence (DNA): TGCAGTGCTGGAACAGGGGAGGGCACAGATACGCAGTATTTT. Amino acids: CSAGTGEGTDTQYF.

This clonotype ranks as medium-sized. CDR3: CASSLDRGYTGELFF. CDR3 nucleotides: TGTGCCAGCAGTTTAGACAGGGGGTACACCGGGGAGCTGTTTTTT. The J gene is TRBJ2-2, the V gene TRBV27; 9 bases are a match to TRBD1. CDR3 size: 15 residues. The V gene's germline CDR1 is MNHEY and CDR2 SMNVEV (reference sequence). The V and J ends lost 2 bases and 3 bases, in that order; junction bases with no gene match: 1.

This clonotype was seen a handful of times. The CDR3: CASNSPQDTEAFF. In nucleotides, the CDR3 is TGTGCCAGCAACTCCCCCCAAGACACTGAAGCTTTCTTT. V is TRBV28 and J is TRBJ1-1; D is ambiguous. The CDR3 loop spans 13 amino acids. The V and J ends lost 7 bases and 3 bases respectively, with 12 bases between them. The germline V gene has CDR1 MDHEN and CDR2 SYDVKM.

This clonotype is categorized as medium-sized (0.01 to 0.1%). J is TRBJ2-6 and V is TRBV6-1; D is uncertain. Germline CDR1 MNHNS, CDR2 SASEGT. There are 18 residues in the CDR3. Trimming left V 6 bases short and J 2 bases short, with 20 bases between. For the CDR3, the DNA is TGTGCCAGCAGGACATTTTCCGGGCCAATTCCTGGGGCCAACGTCCTGACTTTC. This codes for CASRTFSGPIPGANVLTF.

This clonotype is medium-sized (0.01 to 0.1%) in the sample. V and J are TRBV27 and TRBJ1-6; possible D gene TRBD1, 5 bases. The CDR3 has 14 residues. Looked up from germline, CDR1 is MNHEY and CDR2 is SMNVEV (reference sequence). V was shortened by 2 bases and J by 11 bases, with 13 bases between the two germline ends. The CDR3 reads CASSLGQGWTPLHF. As DNA, the CDR3 is TGTGCCAGCAGTTTAGGCCAGGGATGGACACCCCTCCACTTT.

This clonotype showed up just a few times. This chain joins TRBV7-2 and TRBJ2-2; D is undetermined. The length of the CDR3 is 13 residues. Trimming took 3 bases from V and 5 from J, leaving 7 bases between them. The V gene's germline CDR1 is SGHTA and CDR2 FQGNSA. The DNA for the CDR3 is TGTGCCAGCAGCTTCCGGAGAACCGGGGAGCTGTTTTTT. It codes for CASSFRRTGELFF.